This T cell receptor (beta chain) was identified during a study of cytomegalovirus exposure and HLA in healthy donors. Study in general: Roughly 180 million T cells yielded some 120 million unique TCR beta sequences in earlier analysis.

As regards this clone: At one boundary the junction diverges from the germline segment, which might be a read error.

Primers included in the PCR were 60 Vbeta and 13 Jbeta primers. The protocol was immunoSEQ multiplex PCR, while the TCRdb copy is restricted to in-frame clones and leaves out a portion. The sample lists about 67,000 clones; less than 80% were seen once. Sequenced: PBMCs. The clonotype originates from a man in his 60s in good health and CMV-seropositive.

DNA for the CDR3: TGTGCTAGCAGCCTCCGTGAGGACAGGGTGTCCTACAATGAGCAGTTCTTC. As protein: CASSLREDRVSYNEQFF. V usage is TRBV7-7 and J usage is TRBJ2-1; 8 bases align to TRBD1. CDR3 length: 17 residues. Germline CDR1 and CDR2: SSHAT and FNYEAQ (reference sequence). Drawing the rest from reference TRBV7-7 and TRBJ2-1, the complete variable domain is GAGVSQSPRYKVTKRGQDVTLRCDPISSHATLYWYQQALGQGPEFLTYFNYEAQPDKSGLPSDRFSAERPEGSISTLTIQRTEQRDSAMYRCASSLREDRVSYNEQFFGPGTRLTVL.